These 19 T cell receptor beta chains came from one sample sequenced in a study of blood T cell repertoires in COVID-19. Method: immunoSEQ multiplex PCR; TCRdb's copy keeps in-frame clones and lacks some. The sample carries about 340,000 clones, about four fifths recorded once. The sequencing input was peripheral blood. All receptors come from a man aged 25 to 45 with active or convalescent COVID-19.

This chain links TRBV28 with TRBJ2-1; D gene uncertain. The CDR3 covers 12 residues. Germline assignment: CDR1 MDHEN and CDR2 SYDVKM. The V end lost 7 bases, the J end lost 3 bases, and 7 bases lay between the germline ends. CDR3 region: CASTPGYNEQFF. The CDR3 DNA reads TGTGCCAGCACACCCGGCTACAATGAGCAGTTCTTC.

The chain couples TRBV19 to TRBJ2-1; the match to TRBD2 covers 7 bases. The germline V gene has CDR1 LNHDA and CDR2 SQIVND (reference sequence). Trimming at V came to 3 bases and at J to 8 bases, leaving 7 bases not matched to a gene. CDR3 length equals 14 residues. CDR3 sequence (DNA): TGTGCCAGTAGTATGAGGCGGGAGACCGATGAGCAGTTCTTC. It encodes CASSMRRETDEQFF.

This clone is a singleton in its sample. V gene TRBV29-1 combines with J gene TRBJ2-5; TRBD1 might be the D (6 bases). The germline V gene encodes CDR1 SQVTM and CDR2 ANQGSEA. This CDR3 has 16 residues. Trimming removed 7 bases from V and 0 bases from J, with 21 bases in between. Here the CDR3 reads CSALVGTPKYQETQYF. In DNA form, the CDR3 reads TGCAGCGCATTGGTGGGGACACCCAAGTACCAAGAGACCCAGTACTTC.

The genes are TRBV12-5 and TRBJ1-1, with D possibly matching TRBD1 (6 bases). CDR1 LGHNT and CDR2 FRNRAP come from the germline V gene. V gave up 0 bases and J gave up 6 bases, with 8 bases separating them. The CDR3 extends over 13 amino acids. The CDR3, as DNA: TGTGCTAGTGGTTTGGTAGGACAGCCTGAAGCTTTCTTT. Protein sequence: CASGLVGQPEAFF.

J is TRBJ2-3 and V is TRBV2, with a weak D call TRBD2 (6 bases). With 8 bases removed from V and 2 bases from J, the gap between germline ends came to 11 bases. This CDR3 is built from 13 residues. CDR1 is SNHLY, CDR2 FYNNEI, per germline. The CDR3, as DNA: TGTGCCAGCCCCGCGGGGCCCACAGATACGCAGTATTTT. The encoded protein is CASPAGPTDTQYF.

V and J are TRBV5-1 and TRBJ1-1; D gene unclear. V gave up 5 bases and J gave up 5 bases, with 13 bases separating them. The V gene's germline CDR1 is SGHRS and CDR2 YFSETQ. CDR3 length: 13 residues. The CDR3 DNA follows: TGCGCCAGCAGGGAGGCCCAGGAAACTGAAGCTTTCTTT. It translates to CASREAQETEAFF.

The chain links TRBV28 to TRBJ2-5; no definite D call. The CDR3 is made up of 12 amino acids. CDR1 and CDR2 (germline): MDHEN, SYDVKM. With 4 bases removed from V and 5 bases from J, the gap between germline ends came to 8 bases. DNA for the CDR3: TGTGCCAGCAGTTCGCCTATGGAGACCCAGTACTTC. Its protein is CASSSPMETQYF.

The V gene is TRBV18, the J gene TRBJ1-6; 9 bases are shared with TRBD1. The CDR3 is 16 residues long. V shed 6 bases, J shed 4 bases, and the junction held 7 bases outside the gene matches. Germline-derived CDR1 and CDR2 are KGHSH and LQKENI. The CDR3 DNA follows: TGTGCCAGCTCCCCGACAGGGGGTTTTTATAATTCACCCCTCCACTTT. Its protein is CASSPTGGFYNSPLHF.

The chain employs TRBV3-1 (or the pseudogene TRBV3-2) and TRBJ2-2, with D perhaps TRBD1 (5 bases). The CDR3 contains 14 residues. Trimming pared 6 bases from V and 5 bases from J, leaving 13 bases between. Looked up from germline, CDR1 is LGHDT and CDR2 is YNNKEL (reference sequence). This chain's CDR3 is CASRRQYRTGELFF. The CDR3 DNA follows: TGTGCCAGCAGACGACAGTATCGAACCGGGGAGCTGTTTTTT.

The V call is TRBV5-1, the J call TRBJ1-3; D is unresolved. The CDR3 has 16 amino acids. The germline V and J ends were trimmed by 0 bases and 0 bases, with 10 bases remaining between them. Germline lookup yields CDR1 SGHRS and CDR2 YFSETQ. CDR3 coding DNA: TGCGCCAGCAGCTTGGATGTAGCTCACTCTGGAAACACCATATATTTT. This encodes CASSLDVAHSGNTIYF. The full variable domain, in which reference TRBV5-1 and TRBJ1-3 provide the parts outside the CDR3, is KAGVTQTPRYLIKTRGQQVTLSCSPISGHRSVSWYQQTPGQGLQFLFEYFSETQRNKGNFPGRFSGRQFSNSRSEMNVSTLELGDSALYLCASSLDVAHSGNTIYFGEGSWLTVV.

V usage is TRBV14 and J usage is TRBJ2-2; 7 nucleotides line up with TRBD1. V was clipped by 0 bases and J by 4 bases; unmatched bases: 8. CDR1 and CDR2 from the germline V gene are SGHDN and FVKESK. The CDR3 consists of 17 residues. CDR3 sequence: CASSQEQWTGGTGELFF. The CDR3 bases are TGTGCCAGCAGCCAAGAGCAGTGGACAGGCGGCACCGGGGAGCTGTTTTTT.

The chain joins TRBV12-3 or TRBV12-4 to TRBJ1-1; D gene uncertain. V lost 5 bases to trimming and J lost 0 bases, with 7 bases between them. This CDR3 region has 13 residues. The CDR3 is CASSNQMNTEAFF. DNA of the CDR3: TGTGCCAGCAGTAACCAGATGAACACTGAAGCTTTCTTT.

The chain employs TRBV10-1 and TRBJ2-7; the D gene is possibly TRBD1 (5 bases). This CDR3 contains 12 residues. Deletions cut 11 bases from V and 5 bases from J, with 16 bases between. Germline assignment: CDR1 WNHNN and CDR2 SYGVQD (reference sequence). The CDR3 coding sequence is TGCGCCGGAGTACAGGACCGGGACGAGCAGTACTTC. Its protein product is CAGVQDRDEQYF.

CDR3 loop: CATGTGINQPQHF. CDR3 in DNA: TGTGCCACCGGGACAGGGATCAATCAGCCCCAGCATTTT. The V gene is TRBV19, the J gene TRBJ1-5, with 9 bases identical to TRBD1. Germline assignment: CDR1 LNHDA and CDR2 SQIVND (reference sequence). The CDR3 is 13 residues long. V dropped 10 bases and J dropped 3; count of bases not matched to a gene: 4.

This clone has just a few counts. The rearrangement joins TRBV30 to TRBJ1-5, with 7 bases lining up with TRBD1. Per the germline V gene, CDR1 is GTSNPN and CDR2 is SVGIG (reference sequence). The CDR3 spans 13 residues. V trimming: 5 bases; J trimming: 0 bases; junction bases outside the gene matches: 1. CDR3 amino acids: CAWGQDSNQPQHF. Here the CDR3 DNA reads TGTGCCTGGGGACAGGATAGCAATCAGCCCCAGCATTTT.

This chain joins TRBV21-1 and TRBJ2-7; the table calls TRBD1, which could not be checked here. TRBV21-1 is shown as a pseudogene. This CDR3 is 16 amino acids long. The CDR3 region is CASSKVRCRTTYEQYF. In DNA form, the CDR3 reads TGTGCCAGCAGCAAAGTAAGGTGTAGGACAACCTACGAGCAGTACTTC.

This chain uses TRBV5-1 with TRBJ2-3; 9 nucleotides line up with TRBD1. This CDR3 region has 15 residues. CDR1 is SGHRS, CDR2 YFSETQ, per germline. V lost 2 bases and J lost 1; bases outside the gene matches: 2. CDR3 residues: CASSLGDRGTDTQYF. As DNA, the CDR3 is TGCGCCAGCAGCTTAGGGGACAGGGGCACAGATACGCAGTATTTT.

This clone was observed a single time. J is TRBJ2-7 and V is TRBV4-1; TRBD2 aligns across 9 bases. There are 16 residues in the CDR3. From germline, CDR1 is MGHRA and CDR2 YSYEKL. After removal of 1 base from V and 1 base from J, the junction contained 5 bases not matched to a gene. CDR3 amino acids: CASSQGASGISYEQYF. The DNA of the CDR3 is TGCGCCAGCAGCCAAGGGGCTAGCGGGATATCCTACGAGCAGTACTTC.

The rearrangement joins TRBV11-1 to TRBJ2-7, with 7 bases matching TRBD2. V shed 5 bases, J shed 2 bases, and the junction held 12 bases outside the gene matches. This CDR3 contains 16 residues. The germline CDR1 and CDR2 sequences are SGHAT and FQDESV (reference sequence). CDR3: CASSPRGGEGAYEQYF. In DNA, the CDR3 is TGTGCCAGCAGCCCGCGAGGCGGGGAGGGCGCCTACGAGCAGTACTTC.